Below, one T cell receptor (beta chain) is given with its context. Its antigen is undetermined. TCRdb independently ran MiXCR on the reads; one entry per CDR3 protein. The sample holds some 68,000 distinct CDR3 sequences, about 23% seen once. CDR1 and CDR2 (germline): SGHDN, FVKESK. The CDR3 has 13 residues. Trimming shortened V by 4 bases and J by 5 bases, and 11 bases separated the two germline ends. The entry originates in a study of T cell repertoires in cytomegalovirus infection. Sequencing used PBMCs, sequenced either directly or after in vitro stimulation (not recorded which). The source of this sequence is a human donor in good health (CMV status not recorded). Some clones in this sample may be carry-over from other donors' samples. The J gene is TRBJ1-1, the V gene TRBV14; D may be TRBD1 (5 bases). The CDR3 DNA follows: TGTGCCAGCAGCCGATCAGGGAAGACTGAAGCTTTCTTT. It is translated as CASSRSGKTEAFF.